The 9 T cell receptor beta chains below were found in one sample sequenced in a study of T-cell memory formation after mild COVID-19. TCRdb ran MiXCR on the 5' RACE reads and lists one entry per CDR3 protein. Of more than 250,000 distinct CDR3 sequences listed, over 15% are singletons. Material: PBMCs or a T cell subset sorted from them (not recorded which). Receptor source: a man between 18 and 35 years old who had mild COVID-19 (a few samples of this study predate the infection). Cell type and time point are not known.

J is TRBJ1-2 and V is TRBV19, with TRBD1 matching 9 bases. Germline assignment: CDR1 LNHDA and CDR2 SQIVND (reference sequence). V shed 6 bases, J shed 4 bases, and the junction held 15 bases outside the gene matches. The CDR3 is 17 amino acids. The CDR3, as DNA: TGTGCCAGTAGCCTGGGACAGGGAGGTTTTAACGGCTATGGCTACACCTTC. It specifies CASSLGQGGFNGYGYTF.

V usage is TRBV4-1 and J usage is TRBJ1-5, with 8 nucleotides matching TRBD1. CDR1 MGHRA and CDR2 YSYEKL come from the germline V gene. V lost 5 bases and J lost 4; bases outside the gene matches: 10. The CDR3 has 16 amino acids. CDR3 coding DNA: TGCGCCAGCAGCGAGCGGGCAGGGGGCGGAAATCAGCCCCAGCATTTT. Amino acids: CASSERAGGGNQPQHF.

A few counts support this clonotype. CDR3: CASSLGGAGEQYF. The CDR3, as DNA: TGTGCCAGCAGCCTGGGAGGGGCGGGCGAGCAGTACTTC. The chain recombines TRBV7-6 with TRBJ2-7; 7 nucleotides align to TRBD2. This CDR3 spans 13 amino acids. With 5 bases clipped from V and 6 bases from J, the junction kept 7 bases outside the gene matches. The germline gives CDR1 SGHVS, CDR2 FNYEAQ.

A few counts support this clonotype. This chain links TRBV6-5 with TRBJ2-3, with 10 bases fitting TRBD1. The CDR3 length is 13 residues. Per germline, CDR1 MNHEY and CDR2 SVGAGI. Trimming at V came to 5 bases and at J to 6 bases, leaving 2 bases not matched to a gene. The chain's CDR3 is CASSRDRGDTQYF. Here the CDR3 DNA reads TGTGCCAGCAGTCGGGACAGGGGCGATACGCAGTATTTT.

J is TRBJ2-7 and V is TRBV20-1, with D hard to call. This CDR3 has 14 amino acids. In germline, CDR1 is DFQATT, CDR2 SNEGSKA (reference sequence). The V end was cut by 0 bases, the J end by 0 bases, with 9 bases between. CDR3 coding DNA: TGCAGTGCTAGAGATGGGCACCACTCCTACGAGCAGTACTTC. Its protein product is CSARDGHHSYEQYF.

This clonotype occurred many times. V and J are TRBV5-1 and TRBJ2-5; TRBD2 aligns across 7 bases. CDR1 and CDR2 (germline): SGHRS, YFSETQ. The CDR3 loop spans 14 amino acids. The J segment lost 3 bases and the V segment lost 0 bases, leaving 2 bases of the junction unmatched. Here the CDR3 reads CASSLESGEETQYF. The CDR3 DNA reads TGCGCCAGCAGCTTGGAGAGCGGGGAAGAGACCCAGTACTTC.

For the CDR3, the DNA is TGCAGTGCTAGAGATCGTTCTAAGGGGTACTACGGCACAGATACGCAGTATTTT. Amino acids: CSARDRSKGYYGTDTQYF. V usage is TRBV20-1 and J usage is TRBJ2-3; possibly TRBD1 for D (5 bases). The V and J ends lost 0 bases and 1 base respectively, with 20 bases between them. The CDR3 is 18 amino acids. CDR1 is DFQATT and CDR2 is SNEGSKA in the germline V gene (reference sequence).

The chain couples TRBV5-1 to TRBJ1-1; no clear D. In germline, CDR1 is SGHRS, CDR2 YFSETQ. This CDR3 region has 14 residues. The V and J ends lost 4 bases and 1 base respectively, with 11 bases between them. Here the CDR3 DNA reads TGCGCCAGCAGCGCCTTTATTACGAACACTGAAGCTTTCTTT. Protein: CASSAFITNTEAFF. The full variable domain, rest sourced from reference TRBV5-1 and TRBJ1-1, is KAGVTQTPRYLIKTRGQQVTLSCSPISGHRSVSWYQQTPGQGLQFLFEYFSETQRNKGNFPGRFSGRQFSNSRSEMNVSTLELGDSALYLCASSAFITNTEAFFGQGTRLTVV.

This clonotype was observed many times. The chain combines TRBV6-5 with TRBJ2-7; D gene uncertain. The CDR3 has 16 amino acids. The V end lost 0 bases, the J end lost 7 bases, and 19 bases lay between the germline ends. CDR1 is MNHEY, CDR2 SVGAGI, per germline. The CDR3 loop reads CASSYSPRTVVTEQYF. The CDR3 DNA reads TGTGCCAGCAGTTACTCGCCCCGGACGGTGGTTACGGAGCAGTACTTC.